This T cell receptor beta chain stems from a study of OX40 agonist ivuxolimab in advanced cancers. The study in broad terms: Ivuxolimab was an agonistic, fully human IgG2 monoclonal antibody directed against OX40 (CD134), a costimulatory receptor. The paper describes the monotherapy dose-escalation part (N = 52 patients) of the phase I trial of ivuxolimab. Patients were allowed to have had prior anti-PD-1, anti-PD-L1 or anti-CTLA-4 therapy, and around 40% of the dose-escalation patients had previously received checkpoint inhibitors. Intravenous ivuxolimab was administered to patients every 2 weeks at six dose levels: 0.01, 0.1, 0.3, 1.5, 3 and 10 mg/kg. Partial responses occurred in three dose-escalation patients: two with cutaneous melanoma and one with hepatocellular carcinoma. Of the approximately 50 dose-escalation patients, hepatocellular carcinoma was present in around 19, melanoma in around 15, renal cell carcinoma in 9 and head and neck cancer in 9. The dose-escalation cohort was 80% to 90% male with a mean age of about 60 years, ranging from roughly 23 to 90. The point of sequencing TCRbeta in the periphery was to test whether ivuxolimab changed TCR sequence diversity and drove clonal T-cell expansion. The paper's findings and limits, for the study overall: Partial responders in the 0.1-3.0 mg/kg groups had among the lowest normalized peripheral clonal expansion, especially among CD8+ T cells. After ivuxolimab, expanded clones were on average more numerous among CD8+ T cells than among CD4+ T cells. Clonal expansion of both CD4+ and CD8+ blood T cells was observed from baseline to week 6 at doses 0.1 to 3.0 mg/kg. Antigen specificity was not determined for the clonally expanded peripheral T cells. Low levels of normalized T-cell clonal expansion were also seen in some patients who did not respond.

The CDR3 spans 14 residues, from the cysteine through the phenylalanine. Only the CDR3 DNA stays, 42 bases, in frame from base 1. The germline V gene (reference sequence) gives CDR1 as LNHDA and CDR2 as SQIVND. V is pared back by 5 bases and J by 0 bases, with 5 bases lying between the germline termini. Patients with autoimmune disease history or receiving systemic immunosuppression were excluded from the trial. Peripheral blood for TCR sequencing was collected from all dose cohorts at baseline, on cycle 4 day 1, and on cycle 7 day 1. Samples were obtained from an open-label, multicenter, first-in-human phase I dose-escalation trial of ivuxolimab. Adults with locally advanced or metastatic melanoma, renal cell, hepatocellular, or head and neck squamous cell carcinoma were enrolled in the trial. Before TCR sequencing, CD4+ T cells and CD8+ T cells were sorted from peripheral blood as separate populations.

For sequencing of the TCRbeta CDR3 region, genomic DNA was extracted from the sorted cells. The immunoSEQ Assay was used to sequence the TCRbeta CDR3 regions. TCRdb stores this immuneACCESS table with in-frame sequences only. Part of the clones is absent; in the studies checked, under half of the shortfall reflects unresolved V genes, and no reason is known for the rest. The table for this sample lists about 77,000 clones; 94% of them were counted only once. Over 20% of the sample is in the top ten clones. This clone was seen only once. Its target antigen remains unknown. Base qualities are not recorded, but no much larger clone differs from it by a single base.

The sequence derives from an adult with an advanced solid tumor such as melanoma, head and neck, liver or kidney cancer. Here the sequenced sample was CD4+ or CD8+ T cells sorted from blood, taken in a trial of the OX40 agonist ivuxolimab. The chain is assembled from TRBV19 and TRBJ2-6; no confident D gene assignment can be made. The CDR3 region: CASSSGSGANVLTF. The DNA sequence is given as TGTGCCAGTAGTTCGGGCTCTGGGGCCAACGTCCTGACTTTC.